This TCR beta chain appears in the sequencing data of a study of cytomegalovirus exposure and HLA in healthy donors. Regarding the study as a whole: A few chains tied to CMV proved CMV antigen-specific in vitro. CMV serostatus stood as the only immune exposure information on hand. The study put some 150 TCR beta chains on its list as cytomegalovirus-associated.

In the case of this clone: Its antigen is unknown.

The PCR made use of 60 Vbeta and 13 Jbeta primers. This table comes from immunoSEQ multiplex PCR, and its TCRdb copy is limited to in-frame clones, with some not included. The top ten hold approximately 10% of the sample, which has around 120,000 clones, about 68% seen once. The sequenced sample was PBMCs. This receptor was obtained from a woman aged 50 to 60 in good health and CMV-seropositive.

CDR3 region: CASSGKTSGGAPSTDTQYF. DNA for the CDR3: TGTGCCAGCAGTGGGAAAACTAGCGGGGGGGCACCTAGCACAGATACGCAGTATTTT. V is TRBV6-1 and J is TRBJ2-3, with 13 positions matching TRBD2. The germline V gene has CDR1 MNHNS and CDR2 SASEGT. Trimming cost V 4 bases and J 0 bases; bases outside gene matches: 10. The CDR3 length is 19 residues.